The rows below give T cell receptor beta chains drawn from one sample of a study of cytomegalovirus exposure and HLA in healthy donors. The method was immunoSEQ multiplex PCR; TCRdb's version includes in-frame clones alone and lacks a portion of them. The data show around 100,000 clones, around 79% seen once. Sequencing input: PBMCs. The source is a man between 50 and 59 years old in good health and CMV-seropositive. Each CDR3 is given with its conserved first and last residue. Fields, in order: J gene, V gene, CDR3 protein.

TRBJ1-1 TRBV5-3 CARSLCGGMNTEAFF
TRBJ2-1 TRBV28 CASSGFGTSRGNEQFF
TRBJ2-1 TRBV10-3 CAATPGLSTYNEQFF
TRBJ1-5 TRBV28 CASSFPSLLGNQPQHF
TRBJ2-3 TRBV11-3 CASSPGQEADTQYF
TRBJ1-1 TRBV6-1 CASIQQGMNTEAFF
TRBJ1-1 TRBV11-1 CASSLAGDTSEAFF
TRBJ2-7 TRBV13 CASSLTEDFSGRTGEQYF
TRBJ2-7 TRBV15 CATSIRGGREQYF
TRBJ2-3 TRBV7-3 CASSLSAISGRTDTQYF
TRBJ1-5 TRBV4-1 CASSQDGGLGNQPQHF
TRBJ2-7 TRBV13 CASSLEGRTYEQYF
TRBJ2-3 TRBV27 CASSPKHTDTQYF
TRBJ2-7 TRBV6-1 CASSEESSGSSYEQYF
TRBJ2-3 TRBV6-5 CASRRSGSTDTQYF
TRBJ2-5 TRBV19 CASSIAGETQYF
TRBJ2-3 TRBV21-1 CASSRVLAGGPDTQYF
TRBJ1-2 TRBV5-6 CASRKQGNRSAHGYTF
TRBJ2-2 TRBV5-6 CASSRDRKNTGELFF
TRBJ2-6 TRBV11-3 CASSKQGAGANVLTF
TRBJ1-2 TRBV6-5 CASRQGLVSGYTF
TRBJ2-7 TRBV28 CASSLPTLAGGPRYEQYF
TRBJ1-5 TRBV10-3 CAISESGGDQPQHF
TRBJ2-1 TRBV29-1 CSVEDPTGGANEQFF
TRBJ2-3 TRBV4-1 CASSQGLVDTQYF
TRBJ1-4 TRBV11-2 CASSLDSGQGGKLFF
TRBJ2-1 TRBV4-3 CASSQDPTGGSLNEQFF
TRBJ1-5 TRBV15 CATSADRGRQPQHF
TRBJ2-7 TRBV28 CASSLEVEQYF
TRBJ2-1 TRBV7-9 CASSGLGGSSYNEQFF
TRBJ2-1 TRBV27 CASSLSLLQAGLAGATYNEQFF
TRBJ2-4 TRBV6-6 CASSYNALVFQYF
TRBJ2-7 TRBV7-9 CASSLLGLDGYEQYF
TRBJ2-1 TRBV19 CASSIAGGLRNEQFF
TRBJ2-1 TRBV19 CASRADSYYNEQFF
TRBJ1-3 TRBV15 CATSTGQSGNTIYF
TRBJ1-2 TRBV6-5 CASRTDRSYGYTF
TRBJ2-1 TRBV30 CAWSVMGRGAYNEQFF
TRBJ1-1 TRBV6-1 CASSGRGAGLWTEAFF
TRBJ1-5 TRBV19 CASSIATRSNQPQHF
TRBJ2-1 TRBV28 CASSRSGVPYNEQFF
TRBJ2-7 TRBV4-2 CASSHTSGSSYEQYF
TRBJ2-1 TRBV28 CASSFRRAYNEQFF
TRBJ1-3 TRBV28 CATVQGRMGNTIYF
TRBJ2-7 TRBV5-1 CASSLGGTSGTYEQYF
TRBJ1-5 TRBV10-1 CASRDGQGAVGQGQPQHF
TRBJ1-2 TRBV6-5 CASSYGTGTGYTF
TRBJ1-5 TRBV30 CAWSDRGSNQPQHF
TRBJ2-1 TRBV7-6 CASSLETGLAGGINEQFF
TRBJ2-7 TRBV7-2 CASSTKTGRYEQYF
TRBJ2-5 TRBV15 CATSSASGEQYF
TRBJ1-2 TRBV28 CASRNTGGGYTF
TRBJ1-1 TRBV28 CASSRLFRGSGTEAFF
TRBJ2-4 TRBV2 CASRGGSAKNIQYF
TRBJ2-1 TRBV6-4 CASSDSGGEGSEQFF